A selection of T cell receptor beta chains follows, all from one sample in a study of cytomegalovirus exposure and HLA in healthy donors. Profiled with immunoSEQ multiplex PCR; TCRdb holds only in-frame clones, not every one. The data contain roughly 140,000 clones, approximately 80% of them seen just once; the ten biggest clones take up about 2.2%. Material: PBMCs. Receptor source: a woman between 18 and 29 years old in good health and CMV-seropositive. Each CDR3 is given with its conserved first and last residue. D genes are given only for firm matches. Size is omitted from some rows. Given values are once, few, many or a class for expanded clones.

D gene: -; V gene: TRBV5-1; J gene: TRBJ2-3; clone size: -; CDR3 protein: CASSLSLADTQYF; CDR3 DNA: TGCGCCAGCAGCTTGTCCCTAGCAGATACGCAGTATTTT
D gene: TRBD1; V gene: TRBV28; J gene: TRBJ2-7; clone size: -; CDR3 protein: CASSFIRTGAIYEQYF; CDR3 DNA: TGTGCCAGCAGTTTCATCCGGACAGGGGCCATCTACGAGCAGTACTTC
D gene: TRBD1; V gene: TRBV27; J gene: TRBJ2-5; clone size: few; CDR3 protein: CASSLYPRKGAAQTQETQYF; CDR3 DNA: TGTGCCAGCAGTTTATACCCCCGAAAGGGGGCGGCCCAGACCCAAGAGACCCAGTACTTC
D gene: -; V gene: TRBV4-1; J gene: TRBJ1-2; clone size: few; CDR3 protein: CASSQDPGSDYGYTF; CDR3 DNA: TGCGCCAGCAGCCAAGATCCAGGGTCTGACTATGGCTACACCTTC
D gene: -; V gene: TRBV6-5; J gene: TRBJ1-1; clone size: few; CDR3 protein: CASKKTANTEAFF; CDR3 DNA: TGTGCCAGCAAGAAAACAGCTAACACTGAAGCTTTCTTT
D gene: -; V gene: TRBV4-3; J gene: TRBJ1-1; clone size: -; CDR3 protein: CASSQSRTVASGAFF; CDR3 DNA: TGCGCCAGCAGCCAATCGCGGACAGTCGCCTCAGGGGCTTTCTTT
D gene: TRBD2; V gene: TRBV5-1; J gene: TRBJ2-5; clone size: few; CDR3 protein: CASSLDSAGGETQYF; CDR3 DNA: TGCGCCAGCAGCTTGGATAGCGCGGGGGGGGAGACCCAGTACTTC
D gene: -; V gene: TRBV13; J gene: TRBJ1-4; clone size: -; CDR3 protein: CASSSGGVLGGKLFF; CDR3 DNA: TGTGCCAGCAGCTCCGGAGGGGTGCTGGGAGGAAAACTGTTTTTT
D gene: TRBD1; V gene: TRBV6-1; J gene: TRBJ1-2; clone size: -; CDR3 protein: CASSAGQGRDGYGYTF; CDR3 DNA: TGTGCCAGCAGTGCTGGACAGGGGAGGGACGGCTATGGCTACACCTTC
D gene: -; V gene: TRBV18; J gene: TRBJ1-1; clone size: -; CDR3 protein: CASSATSASSRGRTEAFF; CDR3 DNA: TGTGCCAGCTCAGCAACAAGCGCGTCGTCCAGGGGACGCACTGAAGCTTTCTTT
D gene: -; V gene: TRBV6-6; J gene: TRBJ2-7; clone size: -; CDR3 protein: CASSYSGGNERYF; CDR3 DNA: TGTGCCAGCAGTTACTCCGGGGGAAACGAGCGGTACTTC
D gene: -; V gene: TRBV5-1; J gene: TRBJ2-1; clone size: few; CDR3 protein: CASSLEVLGQYNEQFF; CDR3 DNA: TGCGCCAGCAGCTTGGAAGTCCTAGGACAGTACAATGAGCAGTTCTTC
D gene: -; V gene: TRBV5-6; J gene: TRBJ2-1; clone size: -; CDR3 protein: CASSLGPPGRRDYNEQFF; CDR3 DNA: TGTGCCAGCAGCTTGGGCCCCCCCGGCAGGAGGGACTACAATGAGCAGTTCTTC
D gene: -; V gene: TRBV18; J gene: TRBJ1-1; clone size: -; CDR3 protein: CASSPTLNTEAFF; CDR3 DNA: TGTGCCAGCTCACCGACATTGAACACTGAAGCTTTCTTT
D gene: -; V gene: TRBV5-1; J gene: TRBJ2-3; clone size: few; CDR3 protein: CASSITGRDTQYF; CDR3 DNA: TGCGCCAGCAGCATCACAGGCAGAGATACGCAGTATTTT
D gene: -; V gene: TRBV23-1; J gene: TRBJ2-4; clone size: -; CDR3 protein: CASSRGGAKAKNIQYF; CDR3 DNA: TGCGCCAGCAGCCGTGGGGGGGCGAAGGCCAAAAACATTCAGTACTTC
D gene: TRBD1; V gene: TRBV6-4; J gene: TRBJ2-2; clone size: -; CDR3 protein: CASSPQDRGGELFF; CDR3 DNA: TGTGCCAGCAGTCCTCAGGACAGGGGTGGGGAGCTGTTTTTT
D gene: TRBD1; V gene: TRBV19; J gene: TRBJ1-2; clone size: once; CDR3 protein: CASSPGTADEANYGYTF; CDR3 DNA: TGTGCCAGTAGCCCTGGGACAGCGGATGAAGCTAACTATGGCTACACCTTC
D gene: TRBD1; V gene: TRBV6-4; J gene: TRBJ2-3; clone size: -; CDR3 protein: CASSDGTGSSDTQYF; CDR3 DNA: TGTGCCAGCAGTGACGGGACAGGGAGCTCTGATACGCAGTATTTT
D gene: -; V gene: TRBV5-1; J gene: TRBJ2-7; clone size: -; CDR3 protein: CASSLGSAEDEQYF; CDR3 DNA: TGCGCCAGCAGCTTGGGTAGCGCCGAGGACGAGCAGTACTTC
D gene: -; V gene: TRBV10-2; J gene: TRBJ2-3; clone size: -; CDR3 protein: CASNSVSKPDTQYF; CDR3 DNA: TGCGCCAGCAATTCGGTCTCCAAACCCGATACGCAGTATTTT
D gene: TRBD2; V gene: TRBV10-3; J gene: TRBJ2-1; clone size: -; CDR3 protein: CAISELAGRSNEQFF; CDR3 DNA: TGTGCCATCAGTGAGCTAGCGGGGCGTTCCAATGAGCAGTTCTTC
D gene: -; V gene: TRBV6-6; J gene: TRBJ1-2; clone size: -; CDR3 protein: CASSPPVGITNYGYTF; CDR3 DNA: TGTGCCAGCAGTCCTCCAGTTGGCATCACTAACTATGGCTACACCTTC
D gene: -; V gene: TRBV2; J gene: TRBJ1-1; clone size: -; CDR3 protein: CASVRGLNTEAFF; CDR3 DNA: TGTGCCAGCGTTCGGGGGTTGAACACTGAAGCTTTCTTT
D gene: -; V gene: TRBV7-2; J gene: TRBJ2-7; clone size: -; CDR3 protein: CASSATGTDYEQYF; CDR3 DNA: TGTGCCAGCAGCGCAACCGGGACTGACTACGAGCAGTACTTC
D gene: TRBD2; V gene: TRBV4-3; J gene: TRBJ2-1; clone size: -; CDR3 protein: CASSQEPLAGASYNEQFF; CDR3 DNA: TGCGCCAGCAGCCAAGAACCTTTAGCGGGGGCATCCTACAATGAGCAGTTCTTC
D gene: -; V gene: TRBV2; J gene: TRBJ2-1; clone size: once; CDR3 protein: CASSGHPSPEQFF; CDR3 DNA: TGTGCCAGCAGTGGACACCCCTCTCCTGAGCAGTTCTTC
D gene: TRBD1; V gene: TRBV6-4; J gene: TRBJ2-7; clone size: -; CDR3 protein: CASTPIRRTGSYEQYF; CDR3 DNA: TGTGCCAGCACCCCTATCCGACGGACAGGGTCCTACGAGCAGTACTTC
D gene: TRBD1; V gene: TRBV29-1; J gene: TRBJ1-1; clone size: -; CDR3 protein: CSGRTGETEAFF; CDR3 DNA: TGCAGCGGTCGGACAGGGGAAACTGAAGCTTTCTTT
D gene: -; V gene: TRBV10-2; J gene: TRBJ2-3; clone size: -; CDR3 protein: CASSEGTGSTDTQYF; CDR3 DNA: TGCGCCAGCAGTGAAGGAACGGGGAGCACAGATACGCAGTATTTT